The sequence of this T cell receptor beta chain was determined in a study of blood T cell repertoires in COVID-19. Turning to the study itself: Researchers got acute and convalescent COVID-19 samples from the United States, Italy and Spain.

This CDR3 is built from 13 residues. V shed 3 bases and J 5 bases; nucleotides not matched to a gene: 5. Per the germline V gene, CDR1 is SGHNT and CDR2 is YYREEE (reference sequence). Authors' analysis steps: Counts of nucleated cells, estimated from reference gene primer amplification, were obtained. Profiled with immunoSEQ multiplex PCR; TCRdb holds only in-frame clones, not every one. V, J and clone size are those of that table, while D and trimming were read from the DNA. In the table there are about 180,000 clones, 88% of which are singletons. The specimen was PBMCs or T cells enriched from blood (not recorded which). The gene calls are TRBV5-4 and TRBJ2-7; 7 nucleotides agree with TRBD1. The sequence was obtained from a woman aged 18-35 years who had recovered from COVID-19. CDR3 in DNA: TGTGCCAGCAGCTGGGGCCAGGGGGACGAGCAGTACTTC. This sequence encodes CASSWGQGDEQYF.